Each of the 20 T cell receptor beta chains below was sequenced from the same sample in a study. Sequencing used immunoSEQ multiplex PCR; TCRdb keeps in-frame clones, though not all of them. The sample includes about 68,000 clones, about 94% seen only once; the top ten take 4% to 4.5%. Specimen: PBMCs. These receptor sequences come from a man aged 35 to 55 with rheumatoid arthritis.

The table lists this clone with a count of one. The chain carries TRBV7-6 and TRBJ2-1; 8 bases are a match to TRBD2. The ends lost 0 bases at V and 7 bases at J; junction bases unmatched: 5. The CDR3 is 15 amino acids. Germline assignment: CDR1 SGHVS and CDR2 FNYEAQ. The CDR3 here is CASSLAGTSINEQFF. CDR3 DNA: TGTGCCAGCAGCTTAGCCGGGACTAGTATTAATGAGCAGTTCTTC.

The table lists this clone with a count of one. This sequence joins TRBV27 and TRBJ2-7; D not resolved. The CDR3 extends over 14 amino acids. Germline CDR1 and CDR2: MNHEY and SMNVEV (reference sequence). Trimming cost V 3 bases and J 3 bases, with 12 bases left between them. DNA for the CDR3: TGTGCCAGCAGTTTGGGCCAGGATTTCTACGAGCAGTACTTC. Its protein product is CASSLGQDFYEQYF.

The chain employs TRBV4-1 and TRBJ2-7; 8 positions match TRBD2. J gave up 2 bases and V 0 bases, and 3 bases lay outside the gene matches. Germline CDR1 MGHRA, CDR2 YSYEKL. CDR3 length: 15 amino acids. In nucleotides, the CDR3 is TGCGCCAGCAGCCAAGAGTCGGGAGGGGCCTACGAGCAGTACTTC. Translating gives CASSQESGGAYEQYF.

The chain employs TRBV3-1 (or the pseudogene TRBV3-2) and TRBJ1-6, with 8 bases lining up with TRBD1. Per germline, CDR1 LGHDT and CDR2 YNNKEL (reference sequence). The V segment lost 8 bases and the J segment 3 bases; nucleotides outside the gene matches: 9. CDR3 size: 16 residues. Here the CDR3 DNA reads TGTGCCAGCGCAAGGACAGGGAATGACTATAATTCACCCCTCCACTTT. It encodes CASARTGNDYNSPLHF.

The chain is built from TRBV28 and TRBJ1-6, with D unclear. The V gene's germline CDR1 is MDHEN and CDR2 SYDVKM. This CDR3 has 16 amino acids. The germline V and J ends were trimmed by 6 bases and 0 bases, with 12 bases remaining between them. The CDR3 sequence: CASSLLGSSYNSPLHF. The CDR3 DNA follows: TGTGCCAGCAGCTTACTGGGGTCCTCCTATAATTCACCCCTCCACTTT.

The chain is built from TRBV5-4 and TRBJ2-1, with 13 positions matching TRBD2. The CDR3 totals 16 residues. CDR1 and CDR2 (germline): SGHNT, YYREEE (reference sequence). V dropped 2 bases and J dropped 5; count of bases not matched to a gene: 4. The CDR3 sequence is CASSLPGLAGNNEQFF. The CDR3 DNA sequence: TGTGCCAGCAGCTTACCGGGACTAGCGGGAAACAATGAGCAGTTCTTC.

The DNA of the CDR3 is TGTGCCAGCAGTGGGCGACTCATGGCCGGGGAGCTGTTTTTT. Residues: CASSGRLMAGELFF. This chain links TRBV2 with TRBJ2-2; D ambiguous. CDR1 is SNHLY and CDR2 is FYNNEI in the germline V gene. The length of the CDR3 is 14 residues. Trimming pared 4 bases from V and 6 bases from J, leaving 12 bases between.

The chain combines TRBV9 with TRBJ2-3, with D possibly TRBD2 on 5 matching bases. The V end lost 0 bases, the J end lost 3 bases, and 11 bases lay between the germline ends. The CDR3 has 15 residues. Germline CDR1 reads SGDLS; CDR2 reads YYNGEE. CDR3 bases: TGTGCCAGCAGCGTAGTGGGGAGAACGACAGATACGCAGTATTTT. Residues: CASSVVGRTTDTQYF.

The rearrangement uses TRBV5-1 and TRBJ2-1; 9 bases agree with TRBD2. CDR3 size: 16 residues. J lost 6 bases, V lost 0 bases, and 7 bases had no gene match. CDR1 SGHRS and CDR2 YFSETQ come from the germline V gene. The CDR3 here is CASSLGLLAGFNEQFF. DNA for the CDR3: TGCGCCAGCAGCTTGGGTCTGCTAGCGGGATTCAATGAGCAGTTCTTC.

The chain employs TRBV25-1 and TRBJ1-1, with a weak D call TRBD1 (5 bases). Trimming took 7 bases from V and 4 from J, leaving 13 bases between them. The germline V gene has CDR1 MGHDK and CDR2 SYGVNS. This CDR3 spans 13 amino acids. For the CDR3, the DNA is TGTGCCAGCATTCTCCCGGGGGGCACTGAAGCTTTCTTT. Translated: CASILPGGTEAFF.

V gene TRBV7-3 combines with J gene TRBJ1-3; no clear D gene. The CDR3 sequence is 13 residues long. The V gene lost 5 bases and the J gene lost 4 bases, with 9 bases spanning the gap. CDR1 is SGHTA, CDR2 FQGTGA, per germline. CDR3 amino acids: CASSRRLGNTIYF. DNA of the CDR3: TGTGCCAGCAGCCGCCGTCTCGGAAACACCATATATTTT.

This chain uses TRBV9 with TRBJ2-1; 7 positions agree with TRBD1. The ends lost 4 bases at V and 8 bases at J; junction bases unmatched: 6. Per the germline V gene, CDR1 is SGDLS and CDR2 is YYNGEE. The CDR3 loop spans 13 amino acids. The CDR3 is CASSRDRADEQFF. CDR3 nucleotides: TGTGCCAGCAGCCGAGACAGGGCCGATGAGCAGTTCTTC.

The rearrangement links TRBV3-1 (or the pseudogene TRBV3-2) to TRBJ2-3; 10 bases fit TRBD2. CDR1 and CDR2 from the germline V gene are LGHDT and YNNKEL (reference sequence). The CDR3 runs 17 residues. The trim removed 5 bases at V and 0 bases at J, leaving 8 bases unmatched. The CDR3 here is CASSFLTSGYSTDTQYF. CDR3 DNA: TGTGCCAGCAGCTTTCTGACTAGCGGGTATAGCACAGATACGCAGTATTTT.

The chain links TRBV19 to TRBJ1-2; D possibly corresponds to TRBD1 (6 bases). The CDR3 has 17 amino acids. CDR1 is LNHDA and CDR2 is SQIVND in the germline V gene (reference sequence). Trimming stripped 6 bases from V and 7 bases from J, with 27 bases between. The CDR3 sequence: CASSTIKKGVTTRGYTF. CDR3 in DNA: TGTGCCAGTAGCACAATTAAAAAGGGGGTAACTACGCGTGGCTACACCTTC.

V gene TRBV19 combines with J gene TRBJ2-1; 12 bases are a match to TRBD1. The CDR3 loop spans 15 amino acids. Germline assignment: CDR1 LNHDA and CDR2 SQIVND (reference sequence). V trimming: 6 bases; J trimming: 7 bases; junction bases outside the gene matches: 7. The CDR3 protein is CASRIRDRGQNEQFF. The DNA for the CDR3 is TGTGCCAGTAGGATCCGGGACAGGGGGCAAAATGAGCAGTTCTTC.

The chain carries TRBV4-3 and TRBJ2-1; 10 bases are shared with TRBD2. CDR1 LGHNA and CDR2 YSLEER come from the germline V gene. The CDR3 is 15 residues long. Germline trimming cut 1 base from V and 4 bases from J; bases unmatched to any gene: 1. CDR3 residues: CASSQGTSGYNEQFF. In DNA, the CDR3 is TGCGCCAGCAGCCAAGGGACTAGCGGTTACAATGAGCAGTTCTTC.

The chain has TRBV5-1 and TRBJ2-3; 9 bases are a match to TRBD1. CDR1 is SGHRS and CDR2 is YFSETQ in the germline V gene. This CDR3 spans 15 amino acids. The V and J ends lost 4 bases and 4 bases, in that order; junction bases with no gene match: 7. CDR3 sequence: CASSPGQGQPDTQYF. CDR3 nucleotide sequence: TGCGCCAGCAGCCCGGGACAGGGTCAGCCAGATACGCAGTATTTT.

CDR3 sequence: CASSIRQTGAVTDGYTF. The DNA of the CDR3 is TGTGCCAGTAGTATTCGCCAAACAGGGGCTGTGACGGATGGCTACACCTTC. The chain recombines TRBV19 with TRBJ1-2; 7 nucleotides match TRBD1. The CDR3 totals 17 residues. The V gene end was trimmed by 3 bases and the J gene end by 6 bases; junction bases not matched to a gene: 16. Germline assignment: CDR1 LNHDA and CDR2 SQIVND (reference sequence).

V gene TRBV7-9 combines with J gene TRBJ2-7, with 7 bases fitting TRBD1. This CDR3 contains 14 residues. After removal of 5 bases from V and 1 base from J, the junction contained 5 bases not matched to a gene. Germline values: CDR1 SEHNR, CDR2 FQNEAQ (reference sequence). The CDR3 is CASSRRDRSYEQYF. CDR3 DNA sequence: TGTGCCAGCAGCCGCCGGGACAGATCCTACGAGCAGTACTTC.

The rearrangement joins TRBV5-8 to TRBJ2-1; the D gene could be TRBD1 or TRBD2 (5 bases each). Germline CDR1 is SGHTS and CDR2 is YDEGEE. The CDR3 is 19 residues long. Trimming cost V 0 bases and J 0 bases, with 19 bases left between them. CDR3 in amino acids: CASSLGLGRQQSSYNEQFF. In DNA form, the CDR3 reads TGTGCCAGCAGCTTGGGGTTGGGACGGCAACAAAGCTCCTACAATGAGCAGTTCTTC.